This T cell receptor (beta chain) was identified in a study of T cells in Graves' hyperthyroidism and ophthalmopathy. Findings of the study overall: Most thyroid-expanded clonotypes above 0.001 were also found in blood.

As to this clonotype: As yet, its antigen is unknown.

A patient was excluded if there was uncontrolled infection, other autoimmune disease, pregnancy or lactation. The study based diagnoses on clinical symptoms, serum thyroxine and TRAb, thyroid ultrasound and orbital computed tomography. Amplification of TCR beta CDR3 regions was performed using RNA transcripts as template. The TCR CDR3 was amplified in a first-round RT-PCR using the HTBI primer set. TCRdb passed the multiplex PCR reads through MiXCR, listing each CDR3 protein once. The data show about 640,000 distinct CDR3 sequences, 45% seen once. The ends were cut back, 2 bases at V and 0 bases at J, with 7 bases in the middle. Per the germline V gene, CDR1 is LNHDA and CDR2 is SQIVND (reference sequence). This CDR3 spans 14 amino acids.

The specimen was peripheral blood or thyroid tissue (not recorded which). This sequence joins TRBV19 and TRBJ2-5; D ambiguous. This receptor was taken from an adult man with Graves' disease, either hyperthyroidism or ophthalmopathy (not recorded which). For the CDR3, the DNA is TGTGCCAGTAGTATAACAGAACACCAAGAGACCCAGTACTTC. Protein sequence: CASSITEHQETQYF.